This is a list of T cell receptor beta chains from one sample in a study of cytomegalovirus exposure and HLA in healthy donors. TCRdb's table, derived via immunoSEQ multiplex PCR, lists solely in-frame clones and lacks some. In the table there are tens of thousands of clones, more than 70% of which are singletons. Sequenced material: PBMCs. Receptors originate from a man aged 45-60 years in good health and CMV-seropositive. The CDR3 runs from the conserved cysteine through the conserved F or W. D genes are given only for firm matches. Clone size is stated in some rows and not others, as once, few, many or a class when expanded.

V	J	D	size	CDR3	DNA
TRBV30	TRBJ2-7	-	-	CAWRQDSNSYEQYF	TGTGCCTGGAGACAAGACAGTAACTCCTACGAGCAGTACTTC
TRBV6-6	TRBJ2-7	-	-	CASSYSAPGSYEQYF	TGTGCCAGCAGTTACTCAGCCCCCGGTTCCTACGAGCAGTACTTC
TRBV20-1	TRBJ2-1	-	-	CSASIYNEQFF	TGCAGTGCTAGTATATACAATGAGCAGTTCTTC
TRBV11-3	TRBJ2-3	-	-	CASSLTSSTDTQYF	TGTGCCAGCAGCTTGACTAGTAGCACAGATACGCAGTATTTT
TRBV6-5	TRBJ2-6	-	-	CASSYRSSGANVLTF	TGTGCCAGCAGTTACCGTAGCTCTGGGGCCAACGTCCTGACTTTC
TRBV7-8	TRBJ2-5	TRBD2	few	CASSRRTSGGLQETQYF	TGTGCCAGCAGCCGGCGGACTAGCGGGGGCCTCCAAGAGACCCAGTACTTC
TRBV11-2	TRBJ2-3	TRBD2	-	CASSFAGETTDTQYF	TGTGCCAGCAGCTTTGCGGGGGAGACCACAGATACGCAGTATTTT
TRBV6-6	TRBJ1-4	-	-	CASSYGGRGGDEKLFF	TGTGCCAGCAGTTACGGAGGTCGGGGGGGGGACGAAAAACTGTTTTTT
TRBV10-3	TRBJ1-1	-	-	CAIRETQDTEAFF	TGTGCCATCAGAGAGACCCAGGACACTGAAGCTTTCTTT
TRBV7-9	TRBJ1-4	TRBD1	-	CASSLALGQGTANEKLFF	TGTGCCAGCAGCTTAGCCCTTGGACAGGGCACAGCTAATGAAAAACTGTTTTTT
TRBV15	TRBJ2-2	-	once	CATSRETANTGELFF	TGTGCCACCAGCAGAGAGACAGCGAACACCGGGGAGCTGTTTTTT